A few counts support the clone carrying this T cell receptor beta chain. Its antigen is not identified. Treatment denoted: roughly 10-day PBMC culture with coronavirus spike peptide pools or control peptides (ViraFEST assay). It was before the COVID-19 pandemic (2011-2018) that the unexposed donor's CD4+ T cells were collected. By negative selection, CD4+ T cells were isolated once culture had run for nine to ten days. Available cell numbers determined whether unexposed-donor CD4+ T cells were probed with SARS-CoV-2 S/N and four cold-coronavirus spikes. This specimen comes from a study of vaccination and CD4 T cells after COVID-19. Study at large: Post-vaccine specimens were obtained a median around 79 days after dose two (range 14 to 241). Some control cultures received a CEFX pool, which served as the positive control. Others received an HIV-1 Nef pool or no peptide.

Germline CDR1 reads LNHDA; CDR2 reads SQIVND (reference sequence). This CDR3 spans 15 amino acids. V lost 5 bases to trimming and J lost 4 bases; unmatched junction nucleotides: 8. CD4+ T cells that had been cultured provided DNA sequenced with the Oncomine TCR Beta short-read assay. TCRdb reprocessed the PCR reads via MiXCR and lists one record per CDR3 protein. The table has about 5,700 distinct CDR3 sequences, roughly 40% seen once. This clonotype was sampled from a human donor in good health. The chain links TRBV19 to TRBJ1-5, with TRBD1 matching over 7 bases. The specimen sequenced was CD4+ T cells from blood, cultured in vitro. The CDR3 DNA reads TGTGCCAGTAGTCCCCGACGGGACAGAAATCAGCCCCAGCATTTT. Protein: CASSPRRDRNQPQHF.